Below are 9 T cell receptor beta chains sequenced from a single sample in a study of sequential checkpoint blockade in melanoma. Data came from immunoSEQ multiplex PCR; TCRdb stores just in-frame clones and leaves some out. The table includes about 40,000 clones, 70% to 90% detected once. Treatment meaning: randomized to nivolumab then ipilimumab (arm A) or the reverse (arm B). The source was CD8+ T cells sorted from blood (inferred from file names), collected from a patient given nivolumab and ipilimumab in sequence. These TCRs come from a human donor with melanoma.

This chain links TRBV12-5 with TRBJ2-2; TRBD2 matches at 10 bases. V trimming: 2 bases; J trimming: 5 bases; junction bases outside the gene matches: 8. The CDR3 spans 17 residues. Germline V gene sequence: CDR1 LGHNT, CDR2 FRNRAP. CDR3 sequence reads: CASGLLPSGRGTGELFF. The CDR3 nucleotides are TGTGCTAGTGGTTTGCTTCCTAGCGGGAGAGGTACCGGGGAGCTGTTTTTT.

The rearrangement links TRBV6-1 to TRBJ2-7, with D maybe TRBD1 (5 bases). CDR1 and CDR2 from the germline V gene are MNHNS and SASEGT. V gave up 6 bases and J gave up 3 bases, with 18 bases separating them. The CDR3 contains 15 residues. The CDR3 loop reads CASSVGLGNYYEQYV. In DNA form, the CDR3 reads TGTGCCAGCAGCGTGGGGCTGGGGAATTACTACGAGCAGTACGTC.

The chain is built from TRBV10-2 and TRBJ2-1; 10 bases fit TRBD2. The CDR3 runs to 17 residues. Germline CDR1 WSHSY, CDR2 SAAADI. The V gene end was trimmed by 2 bases and the J gene end by 1 base; junction bases not matched to a gene: 5. The CDR3 DNA sequence: TGCGCCAGCAGTGAGACCCTAGCGGGAGCATCCTACAATGAGCAGTTCTTC. Translating gives CASSETLAGASYNEQFF.

The chain is built from TRBV28 and TRBJ2-7; weak D call: TRBD2 (5 bases). V shed 3 bases and J shed 2 bases, with 11 bases lying between them. CDR1 and CDR2 (germline): MDHEN, SYDVKM. The CDR3 is made up of 14 amino acids. The DNA of the CDR3 is TGTGCCAGCAGTTTGAGCGGTTCTCCCTACGAGCAGTACTTC. Translation: CASSLSGSPYEQYF.

The chain links TRBV5-1 to TRBJ2-5; 12 nucleotides line up with TRBD2. Matching the DNA end better, TRBJ2-7 makes the J call doubtful. The CDR3 has 16 residues. Germline values: CDR1 SGHRS, CDR2 YFSETQ. CDR3 coding DNA: TGCGCCAGCAGCCGGACTAGCGGGACGGGGTTTAACGAGCAGTACTTC. Its protein product is CASSRTSGTGFNEQYF.

This sequence joins TRBV4-1 and TRBJ2-3; D gene uncertain. CDR1 MGHRA and CDR2 YSYEKL come from the germline V gene. Trimming left V 4 bases short and J 1 base short, with 9 bases between. The CDR3 loop spans 14 amino acids. The CDR3 is CASSPWAGTDTQYF. The CDR3 DNA is TGCGCCAGCAGCCCGTGGGCCGGCACAGATACGCAGTATTTT.

This chain connects TRBV28 to TRBJ2-3; D is undetermined. The V end lost 6 bases, the J end lost 6 bases, and 10 bases lay between the germline ends. This CDR3 contains 12 residues. Germline V lookup: CDR1 MDHEN, CDR2 SYDVKM. The CDR3 DNA reads as TGTGCCAGCAGGGGCATGATTGATACGCAGTATTTT. It translates to CASRGMIDTQYF.

The chain links TRBV25-1 to TRBJ2-1, with 9 positions matching TRBD2. Germline V gene data show CDR1 as MGHDK and CDR2 as SYGVNS. V lost 3 bases and J lost 7; bases outside the gene matches: 10. This CDR3 contains 16 residues. The DNA of the CDR3 is TGTGCCAGCAGTGATAGCTTAGCGGGAGTTTGGAATGAGCAGTTCTTC. It codes for CASSDSLAGVWNEQFF.

The gene calls are TRBV4-2 and TRBJ2-1; 14 bases fit TRBD2. CDR1 and CDR2 from the germline V gene are LGHNA and YNFKEQ. The CDR3 has 17 residues. V shed 4 bases, J shed 0 bases, and the junction held 2 bases outside the gene matches. The DNA for the CDR3 is TGTGCCAGCAGCCGACTAGCGGGAGGGAGCTCCTACAATGAGCAGTTCTTC. Translating it yields CASSRLAGGSSYNEQFF.